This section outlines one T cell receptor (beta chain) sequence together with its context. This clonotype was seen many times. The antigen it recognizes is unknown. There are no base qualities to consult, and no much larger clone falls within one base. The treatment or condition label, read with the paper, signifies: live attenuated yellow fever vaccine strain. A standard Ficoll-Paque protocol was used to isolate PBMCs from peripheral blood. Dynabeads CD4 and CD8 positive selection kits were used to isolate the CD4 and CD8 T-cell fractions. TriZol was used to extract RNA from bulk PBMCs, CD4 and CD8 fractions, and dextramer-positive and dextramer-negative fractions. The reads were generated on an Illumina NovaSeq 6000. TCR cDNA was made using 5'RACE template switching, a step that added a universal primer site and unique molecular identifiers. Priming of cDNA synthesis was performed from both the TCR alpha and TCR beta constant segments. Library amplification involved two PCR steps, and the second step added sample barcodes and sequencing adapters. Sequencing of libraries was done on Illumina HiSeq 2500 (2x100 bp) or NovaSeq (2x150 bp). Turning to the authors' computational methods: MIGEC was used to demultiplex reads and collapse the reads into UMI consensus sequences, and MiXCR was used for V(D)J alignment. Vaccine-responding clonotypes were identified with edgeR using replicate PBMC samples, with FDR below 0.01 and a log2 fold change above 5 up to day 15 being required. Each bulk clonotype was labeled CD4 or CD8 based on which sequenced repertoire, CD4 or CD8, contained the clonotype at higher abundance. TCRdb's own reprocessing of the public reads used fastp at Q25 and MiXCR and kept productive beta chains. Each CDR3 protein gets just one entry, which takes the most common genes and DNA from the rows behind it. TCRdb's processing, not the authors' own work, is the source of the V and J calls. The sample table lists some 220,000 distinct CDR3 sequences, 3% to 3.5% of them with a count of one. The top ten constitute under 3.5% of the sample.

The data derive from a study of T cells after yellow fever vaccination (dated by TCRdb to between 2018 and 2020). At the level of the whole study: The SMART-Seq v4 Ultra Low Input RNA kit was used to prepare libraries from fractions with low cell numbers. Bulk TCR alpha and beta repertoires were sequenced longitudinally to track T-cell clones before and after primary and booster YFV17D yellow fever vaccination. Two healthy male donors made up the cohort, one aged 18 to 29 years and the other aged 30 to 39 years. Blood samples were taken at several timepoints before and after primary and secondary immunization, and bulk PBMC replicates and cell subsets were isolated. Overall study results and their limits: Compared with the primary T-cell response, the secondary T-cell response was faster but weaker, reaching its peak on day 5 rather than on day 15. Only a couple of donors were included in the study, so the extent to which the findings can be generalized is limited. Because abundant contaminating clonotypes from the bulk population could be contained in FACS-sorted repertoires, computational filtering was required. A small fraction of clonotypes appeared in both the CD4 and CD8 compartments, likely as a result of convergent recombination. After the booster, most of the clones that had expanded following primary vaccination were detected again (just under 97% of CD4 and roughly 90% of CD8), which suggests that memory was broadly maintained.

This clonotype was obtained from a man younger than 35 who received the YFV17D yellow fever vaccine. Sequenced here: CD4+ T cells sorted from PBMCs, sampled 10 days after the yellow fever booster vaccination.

The CDR3 corresponds to CASSQDPVGGLTDTQYF. The sequenced DNA is TGCGCCAGCAGCCAAGATCCGGTAGGGGGGCTGACAGATACGCAGTATTTT. The chain uses TRBV4-1 and TRBJ2-3, with the D call tentatively TRBD1 or TRBD2, each fitting 6 bases. The germline ends are 16 bases apart after V is trimmed by 0 bases and J by 3 bases. CDR1 and CDR2, looked up from the germline V gene, are MGHRA and YSYEKL. The CDR3 numbers 17 residues from cysteine through phenylalanine. Only the CDR3 portion is preserved as DNA: 51 bases, with reading frame beginning at the first base.